A selection of T cell receptor beta chains follows, all from one sample in a study of neurological immune-mediated disorders. Each CDR3 protein is one row after TCRdb ran MiXCR on the 5' RACE reads. The sample contains about 59,000 distinct CDR3 sequences, about 24% of which appear only once. The sample comprised PBMCs. All receptors come from a man aged 55 to 69 with HTLV-1-associated myelopathy (HAM/TSP). Each CDR3 is given with its conserved first and last residue. Size is omitted from some rows. Given values are once, few, many or a class for expanded clones.

TRBV20-1	TRBJ1-5	many	CSAMQGPNQPQHF
TRBV5-1	TRBJ1-1	medium-sized	CASRIGGYSLNTEAFF
TRBV5-1	TRBJ2-3	medium-sized	CASRLSGSPADTQYF
TRBV9	TRBJ2-3	many	CASSVSDGPGESDTQYF
TRBV6-5	TRBJ2-5	many	CASSWTSRVTETQYF
TRBV5-1	TRBJ1-1	many	CASSLFFDRSLEAFF
TRBV10-3	TRBJ1-1	many	CAISKGANTEAFF
TRBV5-1	TRBJ2-3	many	CASRSRTGATDTQYF
TRBV7-3	TRBJ1-2	once	CASSLVGAGGYTF
TRBV6-6	TRBJ2-1	-	CASSYRETDEQFF
TRBV20-1	TRBJ2-7	many	CSAHRGGGNEQYF
TRBV4-1	TRBJ2-7	many	CASSLEGGGSYEQYF
TRBV5-1	TRBJ1-2	many	CASSRATDKLEGYTF
TRBV6-5	TRBJ1-2	many	CASSVGQGAVGYTF
TRBV10-3	TRBJ2-5	many	CAISRQGAAQETQYF
TRBV12-3/TRBV12-4	TRBJ1-2	-	CASSALEGSYTF
TRBV6-5	TRBJ1-1	-	CASSYSNMNTEAFF
TRBV2	TRBJ2-4	many	CASLLGGAWYF
TRBV12-3/TRBV12-4	TRBJ2-3	-	CASSFAGIPDTQYF
TRBV5-6	TRBJ2-3	many	CASSLWTRGIPDTDTQYF
TRBV20-1	TRBJ2-2	-	CSARSRQGGPGELFF
TRBV9	TRBJ2-6	many	CASSVEGSGANVLTF
TRBV6-4	TRBJ2-7	many	CASGVRTFEQYF
TRBV20-1	TRBJ2-7	many	CSAPEGSDHEQYF
TRBV10-3	TRBJ1-5	many	CAISLEDNQPQHF
TRBV5-1	TRBJ1-1	-	CASSLEGGGMNTEAFF
TRBV7-9	TRBJ2-2	many	CASSLSSGTNTGELFF
TRBV5-1	TRBJ2-1	-	CASSLGAGESGEQFF
TRBV21-1	TRBJ2-4	-	CASSLTLTGLIAKNIQYF
TRBV5-1	TRBJ2-3	once	CASSAGDSSDTQYF
TRBV5-5	TRBJ2-7	-	CASSFPVQSREQYF
TRBV5-6	TRBJ2-1	many	CASSYRDRGKDEQFF
TRBV20-1	TRBJ1-4	-	CSAREVQGRNEKLFF
TRBV4-1	TRBJ2-7	many	CASSPSRTSGTYEQYF
TRBV12-3/TRBV12-4	TRBJ2-1	-	CASSAGPYNEQFF
TRBV27	TRBJ2-7	many	CASSLSGTGGDEQYF
TRBV10-3	TRBJ2-1	medium-sized	CAISLDRVPNEQFF
TRBV20-1	TRBJ1-2	many	CSAREGVWGYTF
TRBV12-3/TRBV12-4	TRBJ2-1	-	CASSYLVGGYSNEQFF
TRBV4-3	TRBJ1-5	few	CASSQDRTVNQPQHF
TRBV14	TRBJ2-5	many	CASSQNRETQYF
TRBV5-1	TRBJ1-6	many	CASSPTAGRDSPLHF
TRBV6-6	TRBJ2-4	many	CASTSKNIQYF
TRBV7-9	TRBJ1-5	many	CASVTGLDQPQHF
TRBV18	TRBJ2-7	-	CASSPPGASGNYEQYF
TRBV9	TRBJ1-2	many	CASSATEFYGYTF
TRBV28	TRBJ2-1	few	CASSTGTGAYNEQFF
TRBV5-1	TRBJ2-4	many	CASSLSTPRENIQYF
TRBV5-6	TRBJ2-5	many	CASSFQGARETQYF
TRBV12-3/TRBV12-4	TRBJ1-6	many	CVSRLRDGDNSPLHF
TRBV4-1	TRBJ1-2	-	CASSQAHRGQGYTF
TRBV10-1	TRBJ1-2	-	CASSEAVNYGYTF